This T cell receptor beta chain is from a study of blood T cell repertoires in COVID-19. Study details: COVID-19 samples collected from the United States, Italy and Spain covered acute and convalescent phases. The cDNA or gDNA used as material had been derived from T cells, B-cell-depleted T cells, or PBMCs.

Losses at the gene ends were 7 bases for V and 6 bases for J; bases not matched to a gene: 6. CDR3 length: 13 residues. Germline values: CDR1 MNHEY, CDR2 SVGAGI. In the original analysis: Reference gene primer amplification gave nucleated cell count estimates. Libraries were prepared by immunoSEQ multiplex PCR; TCRdb keeps only in-frame clonotypes and omits some of them. V and J calls and clone size come straight from that table; D and trimming were deduced from the DNA. The sample lists 200,000 to 250,000 clones; more than 70% were seen once. J is TRBJ2-3 and V is TRBV6-5, with 8 bases fitting TRBD2. This clonotype was sampled from an elderly woman with acute or convalescent COVID-19. The sequenced material came from peripheral blood. In DNA form, the CDR3 reads TGTGCCAGCATCCCGGGGGGGTATGATACGCAGTATTTT. It codes for CASIPGGYDTQYF.